This T cell receptor beta chain stems from a study of technical replicates of blood from a handful of donors. V lost 2 bases and J 5 bases, leaving 16 bases between the germline ends. Germline V gene lookup returns CDR1 MNHEY and CDR2 SVGAGI. The CDR3 spans 15 residues. Here immunoSEQ multiplex PCR was the method, and the copy in TCRdb shows in-frame clones only, minus some. Here the sample spans about 100,000 clones, approximately 94% being singletons. The V and J genes are TRBV6-5 and TRBJ2-7; D is possibly TRBD1 (6 bases). The sequence derives from a human donor in good health. The sequenced sample consisted of T cells isolated from PBMCs. As DNA, the CDR3 is TGTGCCAGCAGTTACCGCCTGACAGGTAGAGACGAGCAGTACTTC. Protein sequence: CASSYRLTGRDEQYF.